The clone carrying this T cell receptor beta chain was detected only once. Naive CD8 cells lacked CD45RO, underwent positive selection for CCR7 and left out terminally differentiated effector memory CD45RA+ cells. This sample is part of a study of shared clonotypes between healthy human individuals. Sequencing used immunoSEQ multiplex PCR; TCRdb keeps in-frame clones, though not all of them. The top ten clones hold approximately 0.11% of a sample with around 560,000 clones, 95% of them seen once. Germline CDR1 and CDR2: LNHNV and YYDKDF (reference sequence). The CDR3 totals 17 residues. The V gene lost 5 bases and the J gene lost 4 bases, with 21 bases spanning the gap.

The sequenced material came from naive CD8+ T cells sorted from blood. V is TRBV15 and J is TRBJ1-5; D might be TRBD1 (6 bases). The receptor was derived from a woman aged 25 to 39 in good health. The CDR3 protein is CATSPDLGPGANQPQHF. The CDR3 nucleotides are TGTGCCACCAGCCCCGATTTGGGGCCAGGGGCTAATCAGCCCCAGCATTTT.